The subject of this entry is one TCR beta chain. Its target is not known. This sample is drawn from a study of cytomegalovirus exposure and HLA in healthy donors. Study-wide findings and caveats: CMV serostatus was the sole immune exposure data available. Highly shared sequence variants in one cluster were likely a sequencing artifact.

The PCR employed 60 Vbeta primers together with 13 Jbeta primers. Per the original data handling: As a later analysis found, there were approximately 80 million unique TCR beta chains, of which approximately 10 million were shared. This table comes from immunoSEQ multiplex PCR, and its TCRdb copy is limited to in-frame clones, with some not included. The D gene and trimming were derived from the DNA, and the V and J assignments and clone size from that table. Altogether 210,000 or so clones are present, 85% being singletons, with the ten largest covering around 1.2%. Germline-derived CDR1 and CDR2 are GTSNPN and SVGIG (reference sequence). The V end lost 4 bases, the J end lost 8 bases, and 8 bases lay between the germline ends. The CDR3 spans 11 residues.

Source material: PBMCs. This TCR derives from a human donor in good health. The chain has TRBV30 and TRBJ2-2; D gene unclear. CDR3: CAWTLSGELFF. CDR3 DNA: TGTGCCTGGACCCTTTCGGGGGAGCTGTTTTTT.